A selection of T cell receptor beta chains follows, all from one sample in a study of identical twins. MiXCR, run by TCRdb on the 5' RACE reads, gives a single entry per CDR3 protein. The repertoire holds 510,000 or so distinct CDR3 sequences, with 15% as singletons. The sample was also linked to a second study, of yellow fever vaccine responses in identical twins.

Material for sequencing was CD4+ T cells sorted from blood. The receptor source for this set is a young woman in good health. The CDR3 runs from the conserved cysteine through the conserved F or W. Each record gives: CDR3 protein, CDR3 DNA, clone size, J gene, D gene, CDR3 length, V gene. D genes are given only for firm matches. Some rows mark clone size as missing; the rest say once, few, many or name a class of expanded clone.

CDR3: CASSRGSGRTYEQYF
DNA: TGTGCCAGCAGTCGGGGGAGCGGGAGGACCTACGAGCAGTACTTC
size: few
J: TRBJ2-7
D: TRBD2
length: 15
V: TRBV6-1

CDR3: CASSFAPRGASTGELFF
DNA: TGTGCCAGCAGCTTCGCCCCACGGGGGGCAAGCACCGGGGAGCTGTTTTTT
size: -
J: TRBJ2-2
D: -
length: 17
V: TRBV11-2

CDR3: CSARELAGGTDTQYF
DNA: TGCAGCGCAAGAGAGCTAGCGGGGGGCACAGATACGCAGTATTTT
size: few
J: TRBJ2-3
D: TRBD2
length: 15
V: TRBV29-1

CDR3: CSARDTSGSTDTQYF
DNA: TGCAGTGCTAGAGATACGAGCGGGAGCACAGATACGCAGTATTTT
size: few
J: TRBJ2-3
D: -
length: 15
V: TRBV20-1

CDR3: CASSRIQGERETQYF
DNA: TGTGCCAGCTCACGGATCCAAGGGGAGCGAGAGACCCAGTACTTC
size: few
J: TRBJ2-5
D: -
length: 15
V: TRBV18

CDR3: CASSQVLAGGVEQFF
DNA: TGTGCCAGCAGCCAAGTCCTAGCGGGAGGGGTTGAGCAGTTCTTC
size: many
J: TRBJ2-1
D: TRBD2
length: 15
V: TRBV14

CDR3: CASSLRLAGNEQFF
DNA: TGCGCCAGCAGCCTTCGACTAGCGGGCAATGAGCAGTTCTTC
size: few
J: TRBJ2-1
D: TRBD2
length: 14
V: TRBV5-1

CDR3: CSARGSPEKTQYF
DNA: TGCAGTGCTAGAGGAAGCCCGGAGAAGACCCAGTACTTC
size: -
J: TRBJ2-5
D: -
length: 13
V: TRBV20-1

CDR3: CASSRTGGSDSPLHF
DNA: TGTGCCAGCTCACGTACGGGGGGATCGGATTCACCCCTCCACTTT
size: -
J: TRBJ1-6
D: -
length: 15
V: TRBV18

CDR3: CAINNDGNTGELFF
DNA: TGTGCCATCAACAACGACGGGAACACCGGGGAGCTGTTTTTT
size: -
J: TRBJ2-2
D: -
length: 14
V: TRBV10-3

CDR3: CASTTYPGQASPGGQFF
DNA: TGTGCCAGCACCACCTACCCTGGACAGGCCTCTCCTGGGGGGCAGTTCTTC
size: few
J: TRBJ2-1
D: TRBD1
length: 17
V: TRBV9

CDR3: CASSQGTSGSYNEQFF
DNA: TGTGCCAGCAGCCAGGGGACTAGCGGCTCCTACAATGAGCAGTTCTTC
size: -
J: TRBJ2-1
D: TRBD2
length: 16
V: TRBV3-1

CDR3: CASSQYLLQGAGGYTF
DNA: TGTGCCAGCAGCCAATATTTGCTACAGGGGGCTGGTGGCTACACCTTC
size: -
J: TRBJ1-2
D: TRBD1
length: 16
V: TRBV12-3/TRBV12-4

CDR3: CASTSRSGAGTGELFF
DNA: TGTGCCAGCACCTCGAGGTCGGGGGCGGGGACCGGGGAGCTGTTTTTT
size: -
J: TRBJ2-2
D: -
length: 16
V: TRBV6-1

CDR3: CASPQGRDQETQYF
DNA: TGTGCCAGCCCCCAAGGCAGGGACCAAGAGACCCAGTACTTC
size: -
J: TRBJ2-5
D: -
length: 14
V: TRBV18

CDR3: CSDRRTATRTDTQYF
DNA: TGCAGCGACCGGAGGACTGCGACCCGCACAGATACGCAGTATTTT
size: few
J: TRBJ2-3
D: -
length: 15
V: TRBV29-1

CDR3: CSAPAVNTEAFF
DNA: TGCAGTGCGCCGGCGGTGAACACTGAAGCTTTCTTT
size: few
J: TRBJ1-1
D: -
length: 12
V: TRBV20-1

CDR3: CASSVGTSAPNEKLFF
DNA: TGTGCCAGCAGCGTAGGAACATCAGCGCCTAATGAAAAACTGTTTTTT
size: few
J: TRBJ1-4
D: -
length: 16
V: TRBV9

CDR3: CASNKRGPRRESGDKPPDTQYF
DNA: TGTGCCAGCAACAAACGGGGTCCGCGGAGGGAAAGCGGGGATAAGCCCCCAGATACGCAGTATTTT
size: -
J: TRBJ2-3
D: -
length: 22
V: TRBV5-2

CDR3: CASRKGQETQYF
DNA: TGCGCCAGCAGAAAGGGACAAGAGACCCAGTACTTC
size: few
J: TRBJ2-5
D: -
length: 12
V: TRBV5-1

CDR3: CASSLPGTRSYNSPLHF
DNA: TGTGCCAGCAGCTTACCCGGGACACGATCCTATAATTCACCCCTCCACTTT
size: -
J: TRBJ1-6
D: -
length: 17
V: TRBV7-9

CDR3: CASSLIGYEQFF
DNA: TGTGCCAGCAGTTTGATCGGCTATGAGCAGTTCTTC
size: -
J: TRBJ2-1
D: -
length: 12
V: TRBV12-3/TRBV12-4

CDR3: CASSPDRGPRVTEAFF
DNA: TGTGCCAGCAGCCCAGACAGGGGCCCGCGGGTAACTGAAGCTTTCTTT
size: -
J: TRBJ1-1
D: TRBD1
length: 16
V: TRBV7-9

CDR3: CASTSGLAGGKAYEQYF
DNA: TGCGCCAGCACCTCCGGACTAGCGGGAGGGAAAGCGTACGAGCAGTACTTC
size: few
J: TRBJ2-7
D: TRBD2
length: 17
V: TRBV10-2

CDR3: CASRQTTMNTEAFF
DNA: TGCGCCAGCCGTCAAACCACAATGAACACTGAAGCTTTCTTT
size: many
J: TRBJ1-1
D: -
length: 14
V: TRBV5-1

CDR3: CASGSVSYNEQFF
DNA: TGTGCCAGCGGTAGCGTATCCTACAATGAGCAGTTCTTC
size: few
J: TRBJ2-1
D: -
length: 13
V: TRBV7-9

CDR3: CASRRVGQRNSPLHF
DNA: TGTGCCAGCAGAAGAGTGGGGCAGCGAAATTCACCCCTCCACTTT
size: few
J: TRBJ1-6
D: -
length: 15
V: TRBV27

CDR3: CASSPIYMDNSPLHF
DNA: TGTGCCAGCTCACCTATCTACATGGATAATTCACCCCTCCACTTT
size: -
J: TRBJ1-6
D: -
length: 15
V: TRBV18

CDR3: CASSLMGGAETQYF
DNA: TGCGCCAGCAGCTTGATGGGGGGGGCAGAGACCCAGTACTTC
size: few
J: TRBJ2-5
D: -
length: 14
V: TRBV5-1

CDR3: CAISDLAASSYNEQFF
DNA: TGTGCCATCAGTGATCTAGCGGCTAGCTCCTACAATGAGCAGTTCTTC
size: -
J: TRBJ2-1
D: TRBD2
length: 16
V: TRBV10-3

CDR3: CASSLARDQETQYF
DNA: TGCGCCAGCAGCTTGGCCAGGGACCAAGAGACCCAGTACTTC
size: -
J: TRBJ2-5
D: -
length: 14
V: TRBV5-1